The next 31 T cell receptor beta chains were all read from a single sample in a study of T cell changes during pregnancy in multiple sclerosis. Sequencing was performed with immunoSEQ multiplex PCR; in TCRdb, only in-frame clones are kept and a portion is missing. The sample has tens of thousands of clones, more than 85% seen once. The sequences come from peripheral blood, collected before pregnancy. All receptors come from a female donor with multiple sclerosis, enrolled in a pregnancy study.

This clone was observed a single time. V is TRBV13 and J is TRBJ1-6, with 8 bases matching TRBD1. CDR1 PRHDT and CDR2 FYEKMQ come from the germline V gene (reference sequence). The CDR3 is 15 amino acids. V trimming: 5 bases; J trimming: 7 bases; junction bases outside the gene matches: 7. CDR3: CASSRGQVLNSPLHF. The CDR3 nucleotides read TGTGCCAGCAGCCGGGGACAGGTTCTCAATTCACCCCTCCACTTT.

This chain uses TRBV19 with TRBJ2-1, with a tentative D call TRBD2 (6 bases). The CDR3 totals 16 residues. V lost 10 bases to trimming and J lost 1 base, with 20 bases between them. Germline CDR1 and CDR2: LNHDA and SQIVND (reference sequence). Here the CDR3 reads CATQEIGGMSYNEQFF. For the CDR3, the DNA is TGTGCCACTCAGGAGATCGGGGGAATGTCCTACAATGAGCAGTTCTTC.

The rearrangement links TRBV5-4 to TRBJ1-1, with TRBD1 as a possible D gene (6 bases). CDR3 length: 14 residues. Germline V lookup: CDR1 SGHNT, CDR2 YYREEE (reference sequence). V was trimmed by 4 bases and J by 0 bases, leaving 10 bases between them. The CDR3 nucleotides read TGTGCCAGCAGCGGGGGGGGGCTGAACACTGAAGCTTTCTTT. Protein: CASSGGGLNTEAFF.

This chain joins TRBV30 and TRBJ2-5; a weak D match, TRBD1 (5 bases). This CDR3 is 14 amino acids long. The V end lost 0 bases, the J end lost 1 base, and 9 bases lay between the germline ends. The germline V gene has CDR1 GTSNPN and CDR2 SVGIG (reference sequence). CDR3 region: CAWSVQRGQETQYF. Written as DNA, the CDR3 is TGTGCCTGGAGTGTACAAAGGGGCCAAGAGACCCAGTACTTC.

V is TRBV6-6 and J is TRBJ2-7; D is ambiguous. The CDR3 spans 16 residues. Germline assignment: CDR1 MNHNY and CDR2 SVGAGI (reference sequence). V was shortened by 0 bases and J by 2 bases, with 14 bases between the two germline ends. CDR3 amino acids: CASSYSIAGFPYEQYF. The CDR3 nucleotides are TGTGCCAGCAGTTACTCGATTGCAGGATTTCCCTACGAGCAGTACTTC.

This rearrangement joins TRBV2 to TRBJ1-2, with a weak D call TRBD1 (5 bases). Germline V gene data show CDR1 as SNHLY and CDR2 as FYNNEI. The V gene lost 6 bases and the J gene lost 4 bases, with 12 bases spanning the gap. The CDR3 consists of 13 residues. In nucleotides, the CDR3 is TGTGCCAGCAGGACCGACAGTCTCTATGGCTACACCTTC. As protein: CASRTDSLYGYTF.

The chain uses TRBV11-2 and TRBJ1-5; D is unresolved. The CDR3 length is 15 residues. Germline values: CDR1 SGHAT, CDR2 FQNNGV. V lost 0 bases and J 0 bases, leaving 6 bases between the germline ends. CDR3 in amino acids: CASSLETVSNQPQHF. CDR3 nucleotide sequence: TGTGCCAGCAGCTTAGAAACAGTTAGCAATCAGCCCCAGCATTTT.

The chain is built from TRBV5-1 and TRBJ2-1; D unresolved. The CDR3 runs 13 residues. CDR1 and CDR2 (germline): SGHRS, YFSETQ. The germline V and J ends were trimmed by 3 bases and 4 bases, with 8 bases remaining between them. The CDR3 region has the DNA TGCGCCAGCAGCTCCTCAGATTACAATGAGCAGTTCTTC. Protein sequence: CASSSSDYNEQFF.

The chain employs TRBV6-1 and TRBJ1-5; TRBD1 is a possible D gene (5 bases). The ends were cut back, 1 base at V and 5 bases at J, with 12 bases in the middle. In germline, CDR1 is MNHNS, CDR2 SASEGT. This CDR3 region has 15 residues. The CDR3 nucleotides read TGTGCCAGCAGTGAAGAGGGGATGTTCGATCAGCCCCAGCATTTT. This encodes CASSEEGMFDQPQHF.

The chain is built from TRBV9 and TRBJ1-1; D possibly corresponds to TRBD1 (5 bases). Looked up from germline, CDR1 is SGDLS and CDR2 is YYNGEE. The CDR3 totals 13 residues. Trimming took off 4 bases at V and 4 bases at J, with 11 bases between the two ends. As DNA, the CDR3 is TGTGCCAGCAGCCTCGGGGGACGCACTGAAGCTTTCTTT. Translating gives CASSLGGRTEAFF.

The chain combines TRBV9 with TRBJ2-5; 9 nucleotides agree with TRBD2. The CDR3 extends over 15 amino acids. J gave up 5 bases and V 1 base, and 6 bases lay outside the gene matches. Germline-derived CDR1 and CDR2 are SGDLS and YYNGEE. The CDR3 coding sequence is TGTGCCAGCAGCGTACTAGCGGGGTTCGGCGAGACCCAGTACTTC. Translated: CASSVLAGFGETQYF.

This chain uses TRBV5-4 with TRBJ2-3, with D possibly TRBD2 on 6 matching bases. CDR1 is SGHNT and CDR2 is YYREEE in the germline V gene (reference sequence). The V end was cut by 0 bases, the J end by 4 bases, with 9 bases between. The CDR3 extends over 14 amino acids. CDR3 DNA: TGTGCCAGCAGCTTGGACCCGGGAGCAGATACGCAGTATTTT. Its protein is CASSLDPGADTQYF.

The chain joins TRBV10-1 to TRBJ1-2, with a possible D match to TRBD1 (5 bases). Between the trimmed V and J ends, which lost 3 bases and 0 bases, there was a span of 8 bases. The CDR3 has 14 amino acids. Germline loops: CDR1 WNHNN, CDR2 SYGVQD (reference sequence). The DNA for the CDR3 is TGCGCCAGCAGTGAAGGGGATTCTAACTATGGCTACACCTTC. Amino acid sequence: CASSEGDSNYGYTF.

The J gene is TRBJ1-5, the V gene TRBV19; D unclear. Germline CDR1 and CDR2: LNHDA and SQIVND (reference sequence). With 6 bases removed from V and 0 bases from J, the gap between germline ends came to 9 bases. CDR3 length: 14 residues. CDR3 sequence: CASRTGNSNQPQHF. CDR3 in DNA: TGTGCCAGTAGGACGGGAAATAGCAATCAGCCCCAGCATTTT.

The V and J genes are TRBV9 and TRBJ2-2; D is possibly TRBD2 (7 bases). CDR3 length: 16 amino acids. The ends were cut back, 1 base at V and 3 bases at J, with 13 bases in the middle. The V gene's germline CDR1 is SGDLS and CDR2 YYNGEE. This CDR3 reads CASSVRGGRDTGELFF. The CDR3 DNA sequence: TGTGCCAGCAGCGTAAGGGGGGGCCGCGACACCGGGGAGCTGTTTTTT.

The DNA for the CDR3 is TGTGCCAGCAGCCCCCGTGAGGATACGCAGTATTTT. Translating gives CASSPREDTQYF. The rearrangement joins TRBV11-3 to TRBJ2-3; the D is unclear. Trimming stripped 5 bases from V and 6 bases from J, with 9 bases between. CDR1 and CDR2 from the germline V gene are SGHNT and YENEEA. The CDR3 is 12 residues long.

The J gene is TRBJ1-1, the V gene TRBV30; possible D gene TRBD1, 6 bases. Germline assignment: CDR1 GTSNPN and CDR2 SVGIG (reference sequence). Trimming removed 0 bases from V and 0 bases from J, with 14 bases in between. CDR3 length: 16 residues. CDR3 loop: CAWSVSRTVMNTEAFF. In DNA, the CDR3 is TGTGCCTGGAGTGTATCCCGGACAGTTATGAACACTGAAGCTTTCTTT.

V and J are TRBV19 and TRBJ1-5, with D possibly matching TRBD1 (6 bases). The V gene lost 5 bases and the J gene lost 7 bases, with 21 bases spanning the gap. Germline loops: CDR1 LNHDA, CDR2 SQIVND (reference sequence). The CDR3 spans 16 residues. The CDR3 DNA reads TGTGCCAGTAGTTTCCGACGAGAGGGGGTCTGGCAGCCCCAGCATTTT. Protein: CASSFRREGVWQPQHF.

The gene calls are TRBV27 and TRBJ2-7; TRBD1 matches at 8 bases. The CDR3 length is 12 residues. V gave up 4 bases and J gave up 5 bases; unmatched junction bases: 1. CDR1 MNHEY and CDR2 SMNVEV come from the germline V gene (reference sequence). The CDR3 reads CASSSTGDEQYF. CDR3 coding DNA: TGTGCCAGCAGTTCGACAGGGGACGAGCAGTACTTC.

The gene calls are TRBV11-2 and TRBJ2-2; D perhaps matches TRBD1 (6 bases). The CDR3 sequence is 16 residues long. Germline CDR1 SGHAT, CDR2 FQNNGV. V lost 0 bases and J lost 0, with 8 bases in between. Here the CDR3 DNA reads TGTGCCAGCAGCTTAGAACGGACAGCGAACACCGGGGAGCTGTTTTTT. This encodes CASSLERTANTGELFF.

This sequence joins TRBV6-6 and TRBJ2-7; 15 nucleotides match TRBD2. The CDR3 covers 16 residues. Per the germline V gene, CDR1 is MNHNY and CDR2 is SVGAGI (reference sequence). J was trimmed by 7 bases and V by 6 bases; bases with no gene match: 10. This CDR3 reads CASRWTSGGALGEQYF. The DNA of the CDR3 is TGTGCCAGCAGATGGACTAGCGGGGGGGCCTTGGGAGAGCAGTACTTC.

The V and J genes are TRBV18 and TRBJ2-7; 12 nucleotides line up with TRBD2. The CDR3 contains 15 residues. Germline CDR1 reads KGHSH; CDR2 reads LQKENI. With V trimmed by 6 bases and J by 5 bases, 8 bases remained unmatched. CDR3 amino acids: CASSRGLAGPNEQYF. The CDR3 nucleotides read TGTGCCAGCTCCCGGGGACTAGCGGGTCCAAACGAGCAGTACTTC.

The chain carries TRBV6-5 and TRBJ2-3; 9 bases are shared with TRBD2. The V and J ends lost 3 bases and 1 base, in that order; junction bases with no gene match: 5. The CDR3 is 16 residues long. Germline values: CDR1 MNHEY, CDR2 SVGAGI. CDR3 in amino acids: CASSYGTSRRTDTQYF. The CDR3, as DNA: TGTGCCAGCAGTTATGGGACTAGCAGACGCACAGATACGCAGTATTTT.

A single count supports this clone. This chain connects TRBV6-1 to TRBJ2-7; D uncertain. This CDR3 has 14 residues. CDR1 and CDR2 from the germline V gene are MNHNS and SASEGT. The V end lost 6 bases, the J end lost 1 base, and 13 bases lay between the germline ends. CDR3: CASRSGLGSYEQYF. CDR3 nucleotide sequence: TGTGCCAGCAGATCCGGGTTAGGATCCTACGAGCAGTACTTC.

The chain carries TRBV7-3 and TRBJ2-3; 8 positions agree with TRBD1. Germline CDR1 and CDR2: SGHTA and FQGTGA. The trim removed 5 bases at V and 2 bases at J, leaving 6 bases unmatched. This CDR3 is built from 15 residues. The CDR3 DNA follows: TGTGCCAGCAGCAAGACAGGGGAGGACACAGATACGCAGTATTTT. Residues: CASSKTGEDTDTQYF.

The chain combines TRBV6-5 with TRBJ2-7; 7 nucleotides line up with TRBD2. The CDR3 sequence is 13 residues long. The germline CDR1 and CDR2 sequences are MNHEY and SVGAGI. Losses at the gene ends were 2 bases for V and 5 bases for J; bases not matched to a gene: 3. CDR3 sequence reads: CASSYAGRDEQYF. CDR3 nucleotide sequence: TGTGCCAGCAGTTACGCGGGGAGGGACGAGCAGTACTTC.

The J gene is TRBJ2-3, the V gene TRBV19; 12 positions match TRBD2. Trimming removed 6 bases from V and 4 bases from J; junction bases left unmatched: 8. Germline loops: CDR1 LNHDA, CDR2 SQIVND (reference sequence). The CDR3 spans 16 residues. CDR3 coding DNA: TGTGCCAGTAGCCAGGGGCTAGCGGGAGGGGCAGATACGCAGTATTTT. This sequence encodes CASSQGLAGGADTQYF.

CDR3 sequence: CASSVGQGSLSTEAFF. The CDR3 bases are TGTGCCAGCAGCGTGGGACAGGGAAGTTTGAGCACTGAAGCTTTCTTT. This chain joins TRBV9 and TRBJ1-1; 9 nucleotides align to TRBD1. This CDR3 spans 16 amino acids. V lost 2 bases and J lost 4; bases outside the gene matches: 9. CDR1 and CDR2 from the germline V gene are SGDLS and YYNGEE. The variable domain in full, completed from reference TRBV9 and TRBJ1-1, reads DSGVTQTPKHLITATGQRVTLRCSPRSGDLSVYWYQQSLDQGLQFLIQYYNGEERAKGNILERFSAQQFPDLHSELNLSSLELGDSALYFCASSVGQGSLSTEAFFGQGTRLTVV.

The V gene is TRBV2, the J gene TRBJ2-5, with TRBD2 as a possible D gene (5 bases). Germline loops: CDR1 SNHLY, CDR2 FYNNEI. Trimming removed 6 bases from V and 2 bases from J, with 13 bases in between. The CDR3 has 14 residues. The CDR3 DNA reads TGTGCCAGCAGAAGGACTGACACTCAAGAGACCCAGTACTTC. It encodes CASRRTDTQETQYF.

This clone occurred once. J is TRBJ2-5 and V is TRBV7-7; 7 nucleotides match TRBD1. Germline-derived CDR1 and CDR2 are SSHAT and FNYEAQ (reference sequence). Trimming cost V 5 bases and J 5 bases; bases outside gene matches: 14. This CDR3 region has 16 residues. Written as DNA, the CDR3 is TGTGCCAGCAGCCCGATCATCCAGGGGGACGTGGAGACCCAGTACTTC. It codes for CASSPIIQGDVETQYF.

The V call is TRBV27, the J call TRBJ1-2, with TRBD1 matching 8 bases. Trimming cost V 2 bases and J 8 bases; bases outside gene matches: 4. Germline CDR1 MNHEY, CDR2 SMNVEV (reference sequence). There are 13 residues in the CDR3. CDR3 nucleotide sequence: TGTGCCAGCAGTTTAGACAGGGGCGGGGGCTACACCTTC. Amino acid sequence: CASSLDRGGGYTF.